Each of the 21 T cell receptor beta chains below was sequenced from the same sample in a study of blood T cell repertoires in COVID-19 (dated by TCRdb to 2020 to 2021). The library was made by the immunoSEQ multiplex PCR assay. TCRdb limited this immuneACCESS table to in-frame rearrangements with V and J called. A share of clones is missing; checked studies link under half to unresolved V genes, and the rest is unexplained. The sample records 150,000 to 200,000 clones, about 86% of which are singletons. About a tenth of the sample is in the top ten clones. Material: peripheral blood. These receptors were obtained from a woman aged 55-69 years with COVID-19, enrolled during active disease.

The J gene is TRBJ2-1, the V gene TRBV28; the match to TRBD1 covers 8 bases. Trimming removed 8 bases from V and 9 bases from J; junction bases left unmatched: 15. Looked up from germline, CDR1 is MDHEN and CDR2 is SYDVKM. CDR3 length: 15 amino acids. CDR3 bases: TGTGCCAGCCGCACGGACAGGGCTAGGGTATTTGAGCAGTTCTTC. This encodes CASRTDRARVFEQFF.

The rearrangement uses TRBV30 and TRBJ1-2, with 7 bases identical to TRBD1. Germline V gene sequence: CDR1 GTSNPN, CDR2 SVGIG (reference sequence). This CDR3 is built from 14 residues. With 0 bases clipped from V and 6 bases from J, the junction kept 7 bases outside the gene matches. The CDR3 loop is CAWSVQQGSHGYTF. The CDR3 region has the DNA TGTGCCTGGAGTGTACAACAGGGGAGTCATGGCTACACCTTC.

In its sample, this clone was seen once. The rearrangement links TRBV7-9 to TRBJ1-6; D ambiguous. CDR3 length: 14 amino acids. V was shortened by 1 base and J by 14 bases, with 15 bases between the two germline ends. Germline V gene sequence: CDR1 SEHNR, CDR2 FQNEAQ (reference sequence). In DNA, the CDR3 is TGTGCCAGCAGCTTAGGGTCGGAGTTCGCGGCCCTCCACTTT. As protein: CASSLGSEFAALHF. Filled out from reference TRBV7-9 and TRBJ1-6, the complete variable domain reads DTGVSQNPRHKITKRGQNVTFRCDPISEHNRLYWYRQTLGQGPEFLTYFQNEAQLEKSRLLSDRFSAERPKGSFSTLEIQRTEQGDSAMYLCASSLGSEFAALHFGNGTRLTVT.

The chain uses TRBV6-2 or TRBV6-3 and TRBJ2-7, with 8 bases matching TRBD2. The V and J ends lost 2 bases and 6 bases, in that order; junction bases with no gene match: 9. This CDR3 has 15 amino acids. Per germline, CDR1 MNHEY and CDR2 SVGEGT. The CDR3 loop reads CASSYPAAGAGEQYF. DNA for the CDR3: TGTGCCAGCAGTTACCCGGCAGCGGGAGCCGGCGAGCAGTACTTC.

The genes are TRBV21-1 and TRBJ2-7; the table's D call TRBD1 went unverified against the DNA. TRBV21-1 is reported as a pseudogene. CDR3 length: 15 amino acids. The CDR3 sequence is CAKRSTGRSSYEQYF. DNA of the CDR3: TGTGCCAAAAGGTCGACAGGTCGAAGCTCCTACGAGCAGTACTTC.

The V call is TRBV4-1, the J call TRBJ2-3; TRBD1 aligns across 8 bases. The V gene's germline CDR1 is MGHRA and CDR2 YSYEKL. This CDR3 spans 15 amino acids. Trimming took 2 bases from V and 1 from J; bases not matched to a gene: 2. The CDR3 coding sequence is TGCGCCAGCAGCCAAACGACAGGGGGCACAGATACGCAGTATTTT. The encoded protein is CASSQTTGGTDTQYF.

This clone was observed a handful of times. The chain is built from TRBV7-2 and TRBJ2-2; 10 positions match TRBD2. The CDR3 has 15 residues. Trimming cost V 5 bases and J 6 bases; bases outside gene matches: 6. The germline V gene has CDR1 SGHTA and CDR2 FQGNSA. The CDR3, as DNA: TGTGCCAGCAGCGCTGCCCTAGCGGGGGCCGGGGAGCTGTTTTTT. It translates to CASSAALAGAGELFF.

The rearrangement links TRBV10-3 to TRBJ1-3; D not resolved. CDR3 length: 16 residues. Per germline, CDR1 ENHRY and CDR2 SYGVKD. Trimming shortened V by 0 bases and J by 0 bases, and 9 bases separated the two germline ends. For the CDR3, the DNA is TGTGCCATCAGTGAGTCCTTACAGTCCTCTGGAAACACCATATATTTT. It is translated as CAISESLQSSGNTIYF.

The CDR3 region is CASSNRQGGSEAFF. The CDR3 DNA reads TGTGCCAGCAGTAATCGACAGGGGGGGTCTGAAGCTTTCTTT. This chain joins TRBV6-5 and TRBJ1-1, with 9 nucleotides matching TRBD1. Germline CDR1 and CDR2: MNHEY and SVGAGI. The CDR3 is made up of 14 amino acids. The V segment lost 5 bases and the J segment 6 bases; nucleotides outside the gene matches: 7.

The rearrangement uses TRBV30 and TRBJ2-7; 9 nucleotides align to TRBD1. Germline values: CDR1 GTSNPN, CDR2 SVGIG (reference sequence). The CDR3 spans 12 residues. With V trimmed by 3 bases and J by 9 bases, 6 bases remained unmatched. The CDR3 nucleotides read TGTGCCTGGAGCCTCACAGGGGGCGGGCAGTACTTC. Its translation: CAWSLTGGGQYF.

DNA of the CDR3: TGTGCCAGCAGCTCGTTGGGGGGATATGGCTACACCTTC. This encodes CASSSLGGYGYTF. The chain carries TRBV5-5 and TRBJ1-2; TRBD1 is a possible D gene (5 bases). Trimming took 3 bases from V and 5 from J, leaving 11 bases between them. The CDR3 extends over 13 amino acids. Germline loops: CDR1 SGHKS, CDR2 YYEKEE (reference sequence). Full variable domain (missing parts from reference TRBV5-5 and TRBJ1-2): DAGVTQSPTHLIKTRGQQVTLRCSPISGHKSVSWYQQVLGQGPQFIFQYYEKEERGRGNFPDRFSARQFPNYSSELNVNALLLGDSALYLCASSSLGGYGYTFGSGTRLTVV.

The CDR3 bases are TGTGCCACCAGTGATGAAAGGGCGGGAGTAAGGAACACCGGGGAGCTGTTTTTT. The encoded protein is CATSDERAGVRNTGELFF. This sequence joins TRBV24-1 and TRBJ2-2; TRBD2 agrees at 7 bases. Germline CDR1 is KGHDR and CDR2 is SFDVKD. V was clipped by 3 bases and J by 1 base; unmatched bases: 10. This CDR3 is 18 amino acids long.

The chain combines TRBV5-1 with TRBJ1-2; 8 bases fit TRBD1. Trimming removed 4 bases from V and 0 bases from J; junction bases left unmatched: 11. Germline loops: CDR1 SGHRS, CDR2 YFSETQ. The CDR3 contains 17 residues. CDR3: CASSVRQGSKANYGYTF. As DNA, the CDR3 is TGCGCCAGCAGCGTCCGACAGGGGAGCAAAGCTAACTATGGCTACACCTTC.

The gene calls are TRBV28 and TRBJ2-7, with 9 bases aligning to TRBD2. The CDR3 covers 16 residues. Unmatched junction bases numbered 10, after V lost 5 bases and J lost 2 bases. Germline assignment: CDR1 MDHEN and CDR2 SYDVKM. As DNA, the CDR3 is TGTGCCAGCAGTGCGACCGGGACTAGCTACACCTACGAGCAGTACTTC. This translates into CASSATGTSYTYEQYF. Combining the CDR3 with reference TRBV28 and TRBJ2-7 gives the whole variable domain DVKVTQSSRYLVKRTGEKVFLECVQDMDHENMFWYRQDPGLGLRLIYFSYDVKMKEKGDIPEGYSVSREKKERFSLILESASTNQTSMYLCASSATGTSYTYEQYFGPGTRLTVT.

V gene TRBV23-1 combines with J gene TRBJ1-6, with 8 positions matching TRBD1. TRBV23-1 is noted as an ORF with a role that remains uncertain. The CDR3 is made up of 16 amino acids. The junction had 7 bases not matched to a gene; V was cut back by 3 bases and J by 6 bases. CDR3 nucleotides: TGCGCCAGCAGTCACCCGGACAGGGAGGTTAATTCACCCCTCCACTTT. The encoded protein is CASSHPDREVNSPLHF.

This clone has a single count. The rearrangement joins TRBV2 to TRBJ2-2, with 7 bases lining up with TRBD2. Per germline, CDR1 SNHLY and CDR2 FYNNEI. The CDR3 has 14 amino acids. V trimming: 7 bases; J trimming: 2 bases; junction bases outside the gene matches: 4. CDR3 in DNA: TGTGCCAGCAAGCGGGGACTAAACACCGGGGAGCTGTTTTTT. This translates into CASKRGLNTGELFF. Filled out from reference TRBV2 and TRBJ2-2, the complete variable domain reads EPEVTQTPSHQVTQMGQEVILRCVPISNHLYFYWYRQILGQKVEFLVSFYNNEISEKSEIFDDQFSVERPDGSNFTLKIRSTKLEDSAMYFCASKRGLNTGELFFGEGSRLTVL.

The V gene is TRBV10-3, the J gene TRBJ2-5, with D hard to call. Trimming left V 0 bases short and J 2 bases short, with 7 bases between. The germline CDR1 and CDR2 sequences are ENHRY and SYGVKD. The CDR3 runs 14 residues. CDR3 nucleotide sequence: TGTGCCATCAGTGAGTCGACACAGCAAGAGACCCAGTACTTC. Its protein product is CAISESTQQETQYF.

V gene TRBV27 combines with J gene TRBJ2-7; 8 nucleotides align to TRBD1. This CDR3 has 16 amino acids. In germline, CDR1 is MNHEY, CDR2 SMNVEV (reference sequence). The junction had 6 bases not matched to a gene; V was cut back by 0 bases and J by 2 bases. The CDR3 DNA follows: TGTGCCAGCAGTTTATCCACCAGGGGGCTAACCTACGAGCAGTACTTC. Its protein product is CASSLSTRGLTYEQYF.

Concerning this clone: The junction and the germline gene differ at one end; a read error may be behind it. The rearrangement joins TRBV5-8 to TRBJ1-1; D remains ambiguous. Germline V CDR1 and CDR2: SGHTS, YDEGEE. The CDR3 sequence is 12 residues long. CDR3 region: CAGRIRTPSGVF. In DNA form, the CDR3 reads TGTGCCGGGAGAATACGGACTCCCAGTGGGGTATTT.

This chain uses TRBV27 with TRBJ2-2; TRBD1 matches at 7 bases. V was pared by 5 bases and J by 6 bases, with 9 bases of the junction left unmatched. This CDR3 is 15 amino acids long. Germline loops: CDR1 MNHEY, CDR2 SMNVEV (reference sequence). The CDR3: CASSPIRQGAGELFF. The CDR3 nucleotides read TGTGCCAGCAGTCCCATCCGGCAGGGGGCCGGGGAGCTGTTTTTT.

V and J are TRBV19 and TRBJ1-2; 11 bases agree with TRBD1. The germline CDR1 and CDR2 sequences are LNHDA and SQIVND (reference sequence). With V trimmed by 0 bases and J by 8 bases, 5 bases remained unmatched. This CDR3 comprises 15 residues. The CDR3 protein is CASSIDGQGAYGYTF. DNA for the CDR3: TGTGCCAGTAGTATAGACGGACAGGGGGCCTACGGCTACACCTTC.